This T cell receptor beta chain was sequenced during a study of blood T cell repertoires in COVID-19. The overall study: Sample material is recorded as cDNA or gDNA derived from T cells, B-cell-depleted T cells, or PBMCs.

Measured with immunoSEQ multiplex PCR; TCRdb has only the in-frame clones, and not every one. The sample shows around 280,000 clones, roughly nine tenths of them seen only once. Individuals aged roughly 18 to 95 years were recruited from 20 to 25 US areas. The CDR3 sequence is 15 residues long. Germline CDR1 reads SGHTA; CDR2 reads FQGNSA. With 1 base removed from V and 4 bases from J, the gap between germline ends came to 13 bases. The chain uses TRBV7-2 and TRBJ1-1, with a weak D call TRBD1 (6 bases). The sequencing input was PBMCs or T cells enriched from blood (not recorded which). This sequence originates from a woman in her thirties or forties who had recovered from COVID-19. CDR3 amino acids: CASSLVRGAGTEAFF. The CDR3 nucleotides read TGTGCCAGCAGCTTAGTCCGGGGGGCTGGCACTGAAGCTTTCTTT.